The rows below give T cell receptor beta chains drawn from one sample of a study of blood T cell repertoires in COVID-19. Profiling relied on immunoSEQ multiplex PCR, and the TCRdb table lists in-frame clones only, not all of them. This table holds about 180,000 clones, about three quarters found once. The sequenced sample consisted of peripheral blood. The receptors originated from a woman over 75 with COVID-19, enrolled during active disease. CDR3s include the opening cysteine and the closing phenylalanine or tryptophan. The D gene is left open where the match is weak. Clone size, where shown, is once, few, many, or a class for clones that have expanded.

d_call	v_call	clone_size	j_call	cdr3_aa	cdr3_nt
NA	TRBV25-1	NA	TRBJ1-4	CASSPHNEKLFF	TGTGCCAGCAGCCCCCATAATGAAAAACTGTTTTTT
NA	TRBV24-1	NA	TRBJ2-5	CATSDPHRERETQYF	TGTGCCACCAGTGATCCCCACAGGGAAAGGGAGACCCAGTACTTC
TRBD2	TRBV7-3	NA	TRBJ2-7	CASSPGGLAGGYEQYF	TGTGCCAGCAGCCCGGGGGGACTAGCGGGTGGCTACGAGCAGTACTTC
TRBD1	TRBV24-1	once	TRBJ2-2	CATSDPRQGNTGELFF	TGTGCCACCAGTGATCCCAGACAGGGGAACACCGGGGAGCTGTTTTTT
NA	TRBV2	NA	TRBJ2-6	CASSEVISGANVLTF	TGTGCCAGCAGTGAAGTCATCTCTGGGGCCAACGTCCTGACTTTC
NA	TRBV4-1	once	TRBJ2-7	CASSQDWQASYEQYF	TGCGCCAGCAGCCAAGATTGGCAGGCATCCTACGAGCAGTACTTC
TRBD2	TRBV5-5	NA	TRBJ2-2	CASSTSTSANTGELFF	TGTGCCAGCAGCACCAGCACTAGCGCAAACACCGGGGAGCTGTTTTTT
TRBD2	TRBV4-2	NA	TRBJ2-5	CASSLQELAGGVQETQYF	TGTGCCAGCAGCCTACAAGAGCTAGCGGGGGGGGTCCAAGAGACCCAGTACTTC
NA	TRBV2	NA	TRBJ2-2	CASSGLFPGELFF	TGTGCCAGCAGCGGACTCTTTCCCGGGGAGCTGTTTTTT
TRBD2	TRBV5-6	once	TRBJ2-1	CASSRGGRWSSYNEQFF	TGTGCCAGCAGCCGGGGGGGGCGCTGGAGCTCCTACAATGAGCAGTTCTTC
TRBD1	TRBV9	NA	TRBJ2-1	CASSVGGTGMYNEQFF	TGTGCCAGCAGCGTAGGGGGGACAGGGATGTACAATGAGCAGTTCTTC
NA	TRBV4-2	few	TRBJ1-2	CASSHRVPGADNYGYTF	TGTGCCAGCAGCCATCGAGTCCCAGGGGCGGATAACTATGGCTACACCTTC
NA	TRBV3-1/TRBV3-2	NA	TRBJ2-7	CASSPVLTTSSYEQYF	TGTGCCAGCAGCCCGGTCCTCACCACGTCCTCCTACGAGCAGTACTTC
TRBD1	TRBV3-1/TRBV3-2	few	TRBJ1-1	CASSQAGQKNTEAFF	TGTGCCAGCAGCCAAGCGGGACAGAAGAACACTGAAGCTTTCTTT
TRBD2	TRBV5-1	NA	TRBJ2-5	CASSLTSGEETQYF	TGCGCCAGCAGCCTGACTAGCGGCGAAGAGACCCAGTACTTC
NA	TRBV5-1	NA	TRBJ2-3	CASSLGLGLSRDTQYF	TGCGCCAGCAGCTTGGGGCTGGGCCTGAGTAGAGATACGCAGTATTTT
NA	TRBV7-9	once	TRBJ2-7	CASARLVHEQYF	TGTGCCAGCGCTAGGCTAGTCCACGAGCAGTACTTC
NA	TRBV5-6	NA	TRBJ1-2	CASSIGQFYGYTF	TGTGCCAGCAGCATCGGACAGTTCTATGGCTACACCTTC
NA	TRBV5-4	NA	TRBJ2-7	CASSFQGPEQYF	TGTGCCAGCAGCTTCCAGGGGCCCGAGCAGTACTTC
TRBD1	TRBV28	NA	TRBJ1-2	CASKTGNYGYTF	TGTGCCAGCAAGACAGGGAACTATGGCTACACCTTC
TRBD2	TRBV6-1	NA	TRBJ2-5	CASSERRGGWTQYF	TGTGCCAGCAGTGAAAGGAGGGGAGGGTGGACCCAGTACTTC
TRBD2	TRBV9	NA	TRBJ2-1	CASSVGSSGGRNEQFF	TGTGCCAGCAGCGTTGGATCTAGCGGGGGGAGGAATGAGCAGTTCTTC
TRBD2	TRBV7-6	NA	TRBJ2-2	CASSLSRGRIRDSGGAPGELFF	TGTGCCAGCAGCTTATCGCGTGGACGGATTAGGGATAGCGGGGGGGCCCCCGGGGAGCTGTTTTTT
TRBD2	TRBV5-5	NA	TRBJ2-5	CASSRASGRAGETQYF	TGTGCCAGCAGCCGCGCTAGCGGGAGGGCCGGGGAGACCCAGTACTTC
TRBD1	TRBV4-2	NA	TRBJ1-3	CASRHDRESGNTIYF	TGTGCCAGCAGGCACGACAGGGAATCCGGAAACACCATATATTTT
TRBD1	TRBV27	NA	TRBJ2-7	CASSHHRGQGASEQYF	TGTGCCAGCAGTCACCACCGGGGGCAGGGGGCAAGCGAGCAGTACTTC
TRBD1	TRBV2	few	TRBJ2-7	CASSGQGHSYEQYF	TGTGCCAGCTCGGGACAGGGACACTCCTACGAGCAGTACTTC
TRBD2	TRBV19	NA	TRBJ2-7	CASSSRTSGGSYEQYF	TGTGCCAGTAGTTCTCGGACTAGCGGGGGCTCCTACGAGCAGTACTTC
NA	TRBV29-1	NA	TRBJ1-2	CSAGEYGYTF	TGCAGCGCGGGAGAGTATGGCTACACCTTC
NA	TRBV7-2	NA	TRBJ1-1	CASSFTRGTEAFF	TGTGCCAGCAGCTTCACTCGGGGGACTGAAGCTTTCTTT
TRBD2	TRBV2	few	TRBJ2-1	CASSATSGRYNEQFF	TGTGCCAGCAGTGCAACTAGCGGGAGGTACAATGAGCAGTTCTTC
NA	TRBV4-1	medium-sized	TRBJ1-3	CASSHVGQLLGGNTIYF	TGCGCCAGCAGCCACGTAGGACAGCTGCTGGGAGGAAACACCATATATTTT
NA	TRBV7-8	NA	TRBJ1-5	CASSLFVRGENPQHF	TGTGCCAGCAGCTTGTTTGTCAGGGGCGAGAATCCCCAGCATTTT
NA	TRBV13	NA	TRBJ2-7	CASSLGDTHYEQYF	TGTGCCAGCAGCCTGGGGGACACTCACTACGAGCAGTACTTC
NA	TRBV6-5	few	TRBJ1-1	CASRGQMNTEAFF	TGTGCCAGCAGGGGGCAAATGAACACTGAAGCTTTCTTT
NA	TRBV19	few	TRBJ2-5	CASSISGYQETQYF	TGTGCCAGTAGTATTAGTGGTTACCAAGAGACCCAGTACTTC
TRBD1	TRBV7-9	NA	TRBJ1-2	CASSSGQGANYGYTF	TGTGCCAGCAGTTCTGGACAGGGCGCTAACTATGGCTACACCTTC
TRBD2	TRBV7-8	once	TRBJ2-1	CASSPNEREGYNEQFF	TGTGCCAGCAGCCCGAACGAGCGGGAGGGGTACAATGAGCAGTTCTTC
NA	TRBV7-9	NA	TRBJ2-2	CASTEDYPGELFF	TGTGCCAGCACCGAGGACTATCCCGGGGAGCTGTTTTTT
NA	TRBV5-5	NA	TRBJ1-1	CASSLVRRVTTEAFF	TGTGCCAGCAGCTTGGTCCGCCGGGTGACCACTGAAGCTTTCTTT